This T cell receptor (beta chain) was recorded in a study of T cell repertoires in cytomegalovirus infection. The wider study: A matching HLA type, together with CMV infection, was signaled by public TCR beta signatures.

V lost 5 bases, J lost 7 bases, and 15 bases stayed unmatched. CDR3 length: 16 amino acids. The V gene's germline CDR1 is MDHEN and CDR2 SYDVKM. Findings and limits, study-wide: HLA-C-restricted CMV-specific TCR beta clonotypes prevailed in the ex vivo response.

From the reads, TCRdb called clonotypes with MiXCR, one entry per CDR3 protein. The table shows 550,000 to 850,000 distinct CDR3 sequences, with around 32% occurring only once. As to this clonotype: The antigen is unknown.

The receptor's source is a human donor in good health (CMV status not recorded). Some clones in this sample may be carry-over from other donors' samples. The specimen was cultured PBMCs, collected from culture after CMV antigen stimulation. The chain joins TRBV28 to TRBJ1-1; TRBD1 agrees at 8 bases. CDR3 sequence (DNA): TGTGCCAGCAGTCCAATAACCGTGGACAGGGAGGGTGAAGCTTTCTTT. This codes for CASSPITVDREGEAFF.